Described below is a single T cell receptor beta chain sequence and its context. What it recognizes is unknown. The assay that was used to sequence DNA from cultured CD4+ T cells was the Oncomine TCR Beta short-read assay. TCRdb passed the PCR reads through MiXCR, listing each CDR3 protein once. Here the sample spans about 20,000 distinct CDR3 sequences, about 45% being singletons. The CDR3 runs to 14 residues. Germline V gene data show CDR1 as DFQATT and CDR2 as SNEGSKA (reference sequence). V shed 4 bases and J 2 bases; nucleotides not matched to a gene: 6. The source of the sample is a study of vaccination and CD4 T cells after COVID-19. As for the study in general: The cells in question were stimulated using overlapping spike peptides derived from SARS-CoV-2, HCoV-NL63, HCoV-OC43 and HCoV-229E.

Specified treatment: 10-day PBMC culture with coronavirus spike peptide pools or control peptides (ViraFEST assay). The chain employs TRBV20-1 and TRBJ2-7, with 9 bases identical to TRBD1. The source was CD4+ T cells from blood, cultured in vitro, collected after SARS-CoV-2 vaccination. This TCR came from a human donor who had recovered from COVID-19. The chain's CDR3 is CSATPRTGAYEQYF. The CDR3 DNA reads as TGCAGTGCTACCCCACGGACAGGGGCCTACGAGCAGTACTTC.